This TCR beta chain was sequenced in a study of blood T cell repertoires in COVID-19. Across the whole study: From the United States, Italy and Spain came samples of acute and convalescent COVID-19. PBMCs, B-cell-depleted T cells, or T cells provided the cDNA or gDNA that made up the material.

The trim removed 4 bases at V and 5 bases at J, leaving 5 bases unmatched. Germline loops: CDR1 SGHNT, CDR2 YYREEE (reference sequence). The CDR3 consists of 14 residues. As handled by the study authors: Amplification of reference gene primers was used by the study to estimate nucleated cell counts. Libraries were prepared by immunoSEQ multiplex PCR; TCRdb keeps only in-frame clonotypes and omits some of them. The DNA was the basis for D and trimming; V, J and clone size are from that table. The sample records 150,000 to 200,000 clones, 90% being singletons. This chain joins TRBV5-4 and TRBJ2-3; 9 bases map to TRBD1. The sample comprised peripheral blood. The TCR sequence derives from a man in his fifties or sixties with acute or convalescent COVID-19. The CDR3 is CASSRGQGIDTQYF. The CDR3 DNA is TGTGCCAGCAGCCGGGGACAGGGCATAGATACGCAGTATTTT.